This T cell receptor (beta chain) appears in the sequencing data of a study of CD8+CD57+ T cells in acquired aplastic anemia. Study overall: Recorded DNA amounts for sorted CD4+ and CD8+ cells had an average of around 3.4 ug. As sequenced from healthy donors, CD4+ cells averaged approximately 11 million reads. Study results and caveats: The study found no significant CD8+ Simpson's diversity difference between patients and controls. Common to patients and controls were roughly 30 CD8+ CDR3 sequences.

Genomic DNA constituted the template upon which TCR beta VDJ and CDR3 profiling was performed. TCRdb re-analysed the reads in MiXCR, keeping a single row per CDR3 protein. This table holds under 150,000 distinct CDR3 sequences, around 41% found once. To note about this clonotype: Its matching antigen is unknown.

CDR3 length: 13 residues. V was clipped by 4 bases and J by 10 bases; unmatched bases: 7. Germline CDR1 LNHNV, CDR2 YYDKDF (reference sequence). The sample was sorted CD4+, CD8+, or CD8+CD57+ T cells (not recorded which) from PBMCs. The clonotype comes from a human donor in good health, serving as a control. The chain has TRBV15 and TRBJ1-2, with 9 bases fitting TRBD1. The CDR3 DNA reads as TGTGCCACCAGCACCCGGGACAGGGACCCCTACACCTTC. Residues: CATSTRDRDPYTF. Full variable domain (remainder filled in from reference TRBV15 and TRBJ1-2): DAMVIQNPRYQVTQFGKPVTLSCSQTLNHNVMYWYQQKSSQAPKLLFHYYDKDFNNEADTPDNFQSRRPNTSFCFLDIRSPGLGDTAMYLCATSTRDRDPYTFGSGTRLTVV.